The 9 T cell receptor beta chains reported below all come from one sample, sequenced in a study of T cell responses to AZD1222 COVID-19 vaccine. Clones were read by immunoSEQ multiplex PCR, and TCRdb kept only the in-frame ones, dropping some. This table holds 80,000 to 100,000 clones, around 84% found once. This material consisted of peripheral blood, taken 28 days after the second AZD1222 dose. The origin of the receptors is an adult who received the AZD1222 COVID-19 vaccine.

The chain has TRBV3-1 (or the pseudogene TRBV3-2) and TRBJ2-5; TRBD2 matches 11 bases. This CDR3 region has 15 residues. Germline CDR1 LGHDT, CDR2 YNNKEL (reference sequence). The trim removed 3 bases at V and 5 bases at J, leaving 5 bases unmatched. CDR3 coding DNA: TGTGCCAGCAGCCACATGACTAGCGGGGTTGAGACCCAGTACTTC. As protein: CASSHMTSGVETQYF.

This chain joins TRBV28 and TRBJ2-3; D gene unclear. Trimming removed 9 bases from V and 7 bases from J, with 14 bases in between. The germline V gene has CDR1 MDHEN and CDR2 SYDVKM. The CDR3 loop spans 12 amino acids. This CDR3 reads CASTVDPNTQYF. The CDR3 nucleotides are TGTGCCAGTACAGTGGACCCCAATACGCAGTATTTT.

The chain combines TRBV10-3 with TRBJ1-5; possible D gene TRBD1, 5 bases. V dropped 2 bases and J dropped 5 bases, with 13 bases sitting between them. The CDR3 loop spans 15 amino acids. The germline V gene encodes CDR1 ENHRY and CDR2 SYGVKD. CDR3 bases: TGTGCCATCAGTGAGACTCAGGGTTTCGATCAGCCCCAGCATTTT. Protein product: CAISETQGFDQPQHF.

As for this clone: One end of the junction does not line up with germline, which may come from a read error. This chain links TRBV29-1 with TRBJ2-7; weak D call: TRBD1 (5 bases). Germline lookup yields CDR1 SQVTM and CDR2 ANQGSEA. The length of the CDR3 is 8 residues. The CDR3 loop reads CSAGEGAF. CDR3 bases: TGCAGCGCTGGGGAAGGGGCCTTC.

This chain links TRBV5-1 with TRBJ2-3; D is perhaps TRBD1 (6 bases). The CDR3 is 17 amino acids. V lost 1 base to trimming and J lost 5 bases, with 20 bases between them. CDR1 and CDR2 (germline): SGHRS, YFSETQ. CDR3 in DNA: TGCGCCAGCAGCTTGAGCTTCCAGGGGCCGTTACGAGATACGCAGTATTTT. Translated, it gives CASSLSFQGPLRDTQYF.

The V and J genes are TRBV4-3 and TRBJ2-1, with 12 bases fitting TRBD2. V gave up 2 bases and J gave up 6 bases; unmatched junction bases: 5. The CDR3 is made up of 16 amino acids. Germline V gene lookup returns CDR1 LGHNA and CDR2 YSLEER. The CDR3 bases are TGCGCCAGCAGCCAACTTCGACTAGCGGGAGTCAATGAGCAGTTCTTC. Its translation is CASSQLRLAGVNEQFF.

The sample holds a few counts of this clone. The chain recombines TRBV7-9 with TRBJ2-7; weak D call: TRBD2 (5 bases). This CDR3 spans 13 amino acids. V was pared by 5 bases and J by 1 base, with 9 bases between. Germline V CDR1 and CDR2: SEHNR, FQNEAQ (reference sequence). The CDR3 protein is CASSDRTSYEQYF. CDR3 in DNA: TGTGCCAGCAGCGATCGGACTTCCTACGAGCAGTACTTC.

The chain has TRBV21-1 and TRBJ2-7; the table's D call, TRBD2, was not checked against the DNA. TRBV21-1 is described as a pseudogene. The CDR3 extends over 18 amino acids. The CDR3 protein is CASSTRGLAGLVGYEQYF. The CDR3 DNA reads TGTGCCAGCAGCACTAGGGGACTAGCGGGACTAGTAGGCTACGAGCAGTACTTC.

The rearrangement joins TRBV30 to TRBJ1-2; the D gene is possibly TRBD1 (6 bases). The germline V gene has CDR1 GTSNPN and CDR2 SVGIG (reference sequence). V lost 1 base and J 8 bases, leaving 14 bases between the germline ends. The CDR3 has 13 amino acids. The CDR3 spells CAWSGLGARGYTF. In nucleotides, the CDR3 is TGTGCCTGGAGTGGATTGGGGGCGAGGGGCTACACCTTC.